This T cell receptor beta chain comes out of a study of Ad26.COV2.S vaccination and SARS-CoV-2 variants. Study summary: It was the COV1001 Ad26.COV2.S trial arm that included the donor. Doses of Ad26.COV2.S were injected into muscle once or twice, 56 days apart. General study results and limits: Reported post-vaccination CD8+ and CD4+ T cell responses to spike showed substantial breadth.

Clones were read by immunoSEQ multiplex PCR, and TCRdb kept only the in-frame ones, dropping some. There are around 400,000 clones in the sample; approximately 90% occur only once, and less than 15% lies in the top ten. The ends were cut back, 5 bases at V and 4 bases at J, with 14 bases in the middle. Germline CDR1 and CDR2: SGHAT and FQNNGV. The CDR3 consists of 15 residues. Treatment defined: 15 to 20 received Ad26.COV2.S at low or high dose, single or two shots; about five received placebo; per-sample allocation not given. The samples were gathered on day 63 after the first injection of vaccine or placebo. SARS-CoV-2 spike from the Wuhan strain was encoded by the vaccine, an Ad26 vector. Regarding this clone: As yet, its antigen is unknown.

The chain uses TRBV11-2 and TRBJ2-2; D call uncertain. The sequence was collected from a person between 18 and 60 years old who received the Ad26.COV2.S COVID-19 vaccine or a placebo. This specimen was peripheral blood, taken in a trial of Ad26.COV2.S vaccine versus placebo. The chain's CDR3 is CASSLPSIATGELFF. The CDR3 coding sequence is TGTGCCAGCAGCCTCCCCTCAATTGCCACCGGGGAGCTGTTTTTT. Full variable domain (remainder filled in from reference TRBV11-2 and TRBJ2-2): EAGVAQSPRYKIIEKRQSVAFWCNPISGHATLYWYQQILGQGPKLLIQFQNNGVVDDSQLPKDRFSAERLKGVDSTLKIQPAKLEDSAVYLCASSLPSIATGELFFGEGSRLTVL.